Below, 3 T cell receptor beta chains from the same sample are listed, as sequenced in a study of beta chain features in type 1 diabetes. Of the isolated RNA, all was reverse transcribed, and so the sequenced material was expressed TCRB transcripts. The data were produced by immunoSEQ multiplex PCR, yet TCRdb's version contains in-frame clones alone and is incomplete. The table has fewer than 400,000 clones, 7% to 9% seen once; the top ten hold approximately 0.44%. Specimen: central memory CD4+ T cells from blood. Source of these receptors: a woman aged 18-29 years in good health.

This clone occurred a few times. This chain joins TRBV29-1 and TRBJ2-3, with 11 bases that match TRBD2. V trimming: 7 bases; J trimming: 2 bases; junction bases outside the gene matches: 5. In germline, CDR1 is SQVTM, CDR2 ANQGSEA. There are 14 residues in the CDR3. CDR3 sequence: CSARLAGYTDTQYF. CDR3 DNA sequence: TGCAGCGCCAGACTAGCGGGATACACAGATACGCAGTATTTT.

The chain has TRBV6-5 and TRBJ2-7, with D perhaps TRBD1 (6 bases). CDR1 is MNHEY, CDR2 SVGAGI, per germline. This CDR3 has 13 amino acids. V was pared by 4 bases and J by 6 bases, with 13 bases between. The CDR3 spells CASSSDSRFEQYF. CDR3 DNA sequence: TGTGCCAGCAGTTCGGACAGTCGGTTCGAGCAGTACTTC.

Regarding this clone: At the DNA level, this CDR3 is encoded by other sequences in the same sample as well. This sequence joins TRBV18 and TRBJ2-2; D not certain. Trimming stripped 3 bases from V and 3 bases from J, with 8 bases between. The CDR3 contains 14 residues. Per germline, CDR1 KGHSH and CDR2 LQKENI. CDR3 residues: CASSPPSDTGELFF. In DNA form, the CDR3 reads TGTGCCAGCTCACCCCCGAGTGACACCGGGGAGCTGTTTTTT. Full variable domain (missing parts from reference TRBV18 and TRBJ2-2): NAGVMQNPRHLVRRRGQEARLRCSPMKGHSHVYWYRQLPEEGLKFMVYLQKENIIDESGMPKERFSAEFPKEGPSILRIQQVVRGDSAAYFCASSPPSDTGELFFGEGSRLTVL.